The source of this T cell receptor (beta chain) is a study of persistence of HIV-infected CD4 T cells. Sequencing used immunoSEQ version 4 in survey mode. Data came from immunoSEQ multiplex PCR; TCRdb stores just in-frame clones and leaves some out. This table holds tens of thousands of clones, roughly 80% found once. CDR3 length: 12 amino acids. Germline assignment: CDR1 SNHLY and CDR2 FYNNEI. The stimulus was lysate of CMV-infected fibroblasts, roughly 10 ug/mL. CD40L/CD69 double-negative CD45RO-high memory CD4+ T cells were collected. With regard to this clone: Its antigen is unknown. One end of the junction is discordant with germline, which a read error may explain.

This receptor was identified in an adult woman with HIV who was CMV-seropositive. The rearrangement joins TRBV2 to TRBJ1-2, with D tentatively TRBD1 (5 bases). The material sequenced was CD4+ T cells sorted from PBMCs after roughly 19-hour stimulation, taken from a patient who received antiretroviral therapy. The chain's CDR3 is CASSETGDDPAW. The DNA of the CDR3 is TGTGCCAGCAGCGAAACCGGGGACGATCCCGCGTGG.